A single sample gave rise to the 28 T cell receptor beta chains below, sequenced in a study of Ad26.COV2.S vaccination and SARS-CoV-2 variants. The treatment is: around 19 received Ad26.COV2.S at low or high dose, single or two shots; roughly 5 received placebo; per-sample allocation not given. Sampling was performed 63 days after the first vaccine or placebo injection. Clones were read by immunoSEQ multiplex PCR, and TCRdb kept only the in-frame ones, dropping some. The sample records some 350,000 clones, roughly 90% being singletons. The sample consisted of peripheral blood, taken in a trial of Ad26.COV2.S vaccine versus placebo. The receptor source for this set is a person between 18 and 60 years old who received the Ad26.COV2.S COVID-19 vaccine or a placebo.

The chain has TRBV13 and TRBJ1-3, with D tentatively TRBD1 (5 bases). Germline-derived CDR1 and CDR2 are PRHDT and FYEKMQ (reference sequence). V was pared by 5 bases and J by 2 bases, with 7 bases between. The CDR3 loop spans 13 amino acids. In DNA form, the CDR3 reads TGTGCCAGCAGCGGGGGGGCTGGAAACACCATATATTTT. Translated, it gives CASSGGAGNTIYF.

The chain employs TRBV5-6 and TRBJ1-2; D is ambiguous. The V gene's germline CDR1 is SGHDT and CDR2 YYEEEE. The CDR3 totals 15 residues. Trimming pared 0 bases from V and 3 bases from J, leaving 12 bases between. The CDR3 DNA sequence: TGTGCCAGCAGCTTGGCCGTCTCCACCTACTATGGCTACACCTTC. This encodes CASSLAVSTYYGYTF.

The chain carries TRBV6-2 or TRBV6-3 and TRBJ1-2; D remains ambiguous. The V end lost 0 bases, the J end lost 3 bases, and 11 bases lay between the germline ends. The CDR3 spans 15 residues. CDR1 MNHEY and CDR2 SVGEGT come from the germline V gene. The CDR3 protein is CASSYSVAQHYGYTF. CDR3 DNA sequence: TGTGCCAGCAGTTACTCGGTGGCTCAACACTATGGCTACACCTTC.

The rearrangement joins TRBV7-2 to TRBJ1-6; no definite D call. Looked up from germline, CDR1 is SGHTA and CDR2 is FQGNSA. The CDR3 runs 13 residues. Trimming removed 5 bases at V and 7 bases at J, with 9 bases between. As DNA, the CDR3 is TGTGCCAGCAGCAGCTCGGGGAATTCACCCCTCCACTTT. Encoded protein: CASSSSGNSPLHF.

This clone was seen a few times. V gene TRBV3-1 (or the pseudogene TRBV3-2) combines with J gene TRBJ2-3; D remains ambiguous. The V gene lost 1 base and the J gene lost 8 bases, with 7 bases spanning the gap. The CDR3 contains 12 residues. Germline CDR1 reads LGHDT; CDR2 reads YNNKEL (reference sequence). The CDR3 sequence is CASSQGERTQYF. The CDR3 region has the DNA TGTGCCAGCAGCCAAGGTGAACGTACGCAGTATTTT.

The chain couples TRBV3-1 (or the pseudogene TRBV3-2) to TRBJ1-1; the D gene is possibly TRBD1 (5 bases). Trimming pared 3 bases from V and 4 bases from J, leaving 12 bases between. This CDR3 has 14 amino acids. Germline CDR1 LGHDT, CDR2 YNNKEL (reference sequence). In DNA form, the CDR3 reads TGTGCCAGCAGCCAGGGGGATTTCGGCACTGAAGCTTTCTTT. It yields the protein CASSQGDFGTEAFF.

V is TRBV6-5 and J is TRBJ1-1; no clear D gene. Germline V CDR1 and CDR2: MNHEY, SVGAGI. The length of the CDR3 is 14 residues. Trimming took 10 bases from V and 0 from J, leaving 15 bases between them. The CDR3 nucleotides are TGTGCCACCCTCGAGGAACAGCTGAACACTGAAGCTTTCTTT. It codes for CATLEEQLNTEAFF.

V gene TRBV5-1 combines with J gene TRBJ1-4, with D possibly TRBD1 on 5 matching bases. This CDR3 is built from 14 residues. Germline loops: CDR1 SGHRS, CDR2 YFSETQ. V was trimmed by 4 bases and J by 6 bases, leaving 13 bases between them. This CDR3 reads CASSQGPEDEKLFF. The CDR3 DNA sequence: TGCGCCAGCAGCCAGGGCCCAGAGGATGAAAAACTGTTTTTT.

This rearrangement joins TRBV7-8 to TRBJ2-5; TRBD2 matches 8 bases. Germline CDR1 reads SGHVS; CDR2 reads FQNEAQ. The V segment lost 0 bases and the J segment 2 bases; nucleotides outside the gene matches: 11. The CDR3 has 18 amino acids. This CDR3 reads CASSLAGSSGTLQETQYF. In DNA form, the CDR3 reads TGTGCCAGCAGCTTAGCGGGGAGTAGCGGGACACTACAAGAGACCCAGTACTTC.

The chain recombines TRBV6-5 with TRBJ1-1, with D uncertain. The ends were cut back, 8 bases at V and 5 bases at J, with 15 bases in the middle. CDR1 and CDR2 from the germline V gene are MNHEY and SVGAGI. This CDR3 has 13 amino acids. The CDR3 sequence: CASSRTVRTEAFF. The CDR3, as DNA: TGTGCCAGCTCTAGGACGGTGAGGACTGAAGCTTTCTTT.

The chain combines TRBV30 with TRBJ1-4; D is undetermined. Germline V lookup: CDR1 GTSNPN, CDR2 SVGIG (reference sequence). There are 15 residues in the CDR3. The V and J ends lost 0 bases and 2 bases respectively, with 10 bases between them. CDR3 protein: CAWSVNRATNEKLFF. The CDR3 coding sequence is TGTGCCTGGAGTGTAAATCGGGCCACTAATGAAAAACTGTTTTTT.

The chain is built from TRBV5-1 and TRBJ1-1; no reliable D call. With 1 base removed from V and 6 bases from J, the gap between germline ends came to 13 bases. This CDR3 spans 14 amino acids. Germline values: CDR1 SGHRS, CDR2 YFSETQ. The CDR3 reads CASSLRTGGSEAFF. The CDR3 bases are TGCGCCAGCAGCTTGAGGACTGGCGGCTCTGAAGCTTTCTTT.

This chain links TRBV6-6 with TRBJ1-1; D not certain. The length of the CDR3 is 14 residues. Trimming shortened V by 7 bases and J by 5 bases, and 17 bases separated the two germline ends. In germline, CDR1 is MNHNY, CDR2 SVGAGI (reference sequence). DNA for the CDR3: TGTGCCAGCACTCCCCGACCTCGGAGAACTGAAGCTTTCTTT. Translating gives CASTPRPRRTEAFF.

The CDR3 bases are TGTGCCAGCAGCGTAGGGGGGGCACAAGAGACCCAGTACTTC. This sequence encodes CASSVGGAQETQYF. The gene calls are TRBV9 and TRBJ2-5; perhaps D is TRBD1 or TRBD2 (6 bases each). CDR3 length equals 14 residues. CDR1 SGDLS and CDR2 YYNGEE come from the germline V gene. V was trimmed by 0 bases and J by 2 bases, leaving 8 bases between them.

The chain uses TRBV9 and TRBJ2-2, with a possible D match to TRBD1 (5 bases). Germline CDR1 SGDLS, CDR2 YYNGEE. This CDR3 region has 16 residues. Between the trimmed V and J ends, which lost 0 bases and 5 bases, there was a span of 14 bases. The DNA of the CDR3 is TGTGCCAGCAGCGTAGACCCCCGGACACCAACCGGGGAGCTGTTTTTT. Residues: CASSVDPRTPTGELFF.

As for this clone: No conserved phenylalanine or tryptophan is present at the end of the CDR3, so a read error is the likely explanation. The DNA is left out, because the CDR3 cannot be placed on it with certainty; the CDR3 is given as TCRdb lists it. The chain has TRBV20-1 and TRBJ2-3; the table's D call, TRBD2, has no DNA check behind it. The CDR3 totals 14 residues, both ends included. The germline V gene has CDR1 DFQATT and CDR2 SNEGSKA (reference sequence). This CDR3 is CSASSHSGGGGLIP.

Here the CDR3 DNA reads TGTGCCAGCAGCGCCGGGACAGGGAATTTCTACCTCTATGGCTACACCTTC. Its translation is CASSAGTGNFYLYGYTF. The rearrangement uses TRBV9 and TRBJ1-2, with TRBD1 matching 9 bases. From germline, CDR1 is SGDLS and CDR2 YYNGEE. The V segment lost 3 bases and the J segment 4 bases; nucleotides outside the gene matches: 13. This CDR3 region has 17 residues.

This clone showed up just once. CDR3 residues: CASSQGGSAYEQYF. As DNA, the CDR3 is TGCGCCAGCAGCCAAGGCGGTTCGGCTTACGAGCAGTACTTC. The chain couples TRBV4-1 to TRBJ2-7; D gene unclear. This CDR3 is built from 14 residues. Germline V gene data show CDR1 as MGHRA and CDR2 as YSYEKL. The V end lost 1 base, the J end lost 4 bases, and 11 bases lay between the germline ends.

The chain recombines TRBV7-2 with TRBJ1-3; D unresolved. V was pared by 1 base and J by 7 bases, with 11 bases between. Germline V gene sequence: CDR1 SGHTA, CDR2 FQGNSA. This CDR3 comprises 14 residues. CDR3 region: CASSLERIRNTIYF. The CDR3 DNA sequence: TGTGCCAGCAGCTTAGAGCGTATAAGGAACACCATATATTTT.

The chain employs TRBV6-1 and TRBJ1-1; no clear D. The CDR3 covers 13 residues. Germline CDR1 MNHNS, CDR2 SASEGT. V lost 3 bases, J lost 12 bases, and 17 bases lay in between. The DNA for the CDR3 is TGTGCCAGCAGTGATCCACGGGAGGTCATTTCTTTCTTT. It yields the protein CASSDPREVISFF.

On this clone itself: At the DNA level, this CDR3 is encoded by other sequences in the same sample as well. This chain links TRBV3-1 (or the pseudogene TRBV3-2) with TRBJ1-1; D is ambiguous. CDR1 and CDR2 from the germline V gene are LGHDT and YNNKEL (reference sequence). V dropped 1 base and J dropped 5 bases, with 5 bases sitting between them. This CDR3 has 12 amino acids. CDR3 DNA sequence: TGTGCCAGCAGCCAAGGAGGGACTGAAGCTTTCTTT. It translates to CASSQGGTEAFF.

The V and J genes are TRBV21-1 and TRBJ1-1; the table names TRBD1, a call not compared with the DNA. TRBV21-1 constitutes a pseudogene. The CDR3 loop spans 16 amino acids. The CDR3 region is CASSKGGYRGETEAFF. The CDR3 nucleotides are TGTGCCAGCAGCAAAGGTGGGTACAGGGGTGAGACTGAAGCTTTCTTT.

This chain connects TRBV7-9 to TRBJ2-4; possible D gene TRBD2, 6 bases. V lost 5 bases and J lost 0, with 11 bases in between. CDR1 SEHNR and CDR2 FQNEAQ come from the germline V gene (reference sequence). The CDR3 runs to 15 residues. The CDR3: CASSARDIAKNIQYF. Written as DNA, the CDR3 is TGTGCCAGCAGCGCGCGGGATATAGCCAAAAACATTCAGTACTTC.

The V gene is TRBV7-2, the J gene TRBJ1-5, with a tentative D call TRBD1 (6 bases). V lost 8 bases and J lost 1, with 21 bases in between. CDR1 is SGHTA and CDR2 is FQGNSA in the germline V gene. The CDR3 is made up of 17 amino acids. The CDR3 spells CASQSWDIGGSNQPQHF. DNA of the CDR3: TGTGCCAGCCAATCATGGGACATCGGAGGGAGCAATCAGCCCCAGCATTTT. Full variable domain (outside the CDR3, taken from reference TRBV7-2 and TRBJ1-5): GAGVSQSPSNKVTEKGKDVELRCDPISGHTALYWYRQSLGQGLEFLIYFQGNSAPDKSGLPSDRFSAERTGGSVSTLTIQRTQQEDSAVYLCASQSWDIGGSNQPQHFGDGTRLSIL.

The chain employs TRBV2 and TRBJ2-5, with D tentatively TRBD2 (6 bases). From germline, CDR1 is SNHLY and CDR2 FYNNEI. The V end was cut by 1 base, the J end by 1 base, with 10 bases between. This CDR3 region has 15 residues. CDR3 region: CASSEEEGSQETQYF. The CDR3 DNA reads as TGTGCCAGCAGTGAAGAGGAGGGCTCCCAAGAGACCCAGTACTTC.

The V gene is TRBV7-8, the J gene TRBJ1-1; 7 nucleotides align to TRBD1. CDR3 length equals 15 residues. The germline V gene encodes CDR1 SGHVS and CDR2 FQNEAQ. Trimming took 7 bases from V and 0 from J; bases not matched to a gene: 8. The chain's CDR3 is CASKKMGQLNTEAFF. The CDR3 region has the DNA TGTGCCAGCAAAAAAATGGGACAGTTGAACACTGAAGCTTTCTTT.

The rearrangement uses TRBV5-5 and TRBJ2-3; D unresolved. CDR1 and CDR2 from the germline V gene are SGHKS and YYEKEE (reference sequence). With 2 bases removed from V and 4 bases from J, the gap between germline ends came to 20 bases. The CDR3 totals 17 residues. CDR3 DNA sequence: TGTGCCAGCAGCTTAGCAGATCCCCGAAATTGGGCAGATACGCAGTATTTT. Its translation is CASSLADPRNWADTQYF.

The genes are TRBV24-1 and TRBJ2-1, with TRBD2 identical over 7 bases. The CDR3 runs to 14 residues. The germline V gene encodes CDR1 KGHDR and CDR2 SFDVKD. V shed 5 bases, J shed 9 bases, and the junction held 9 bases outside the gene matches. The CDR3 region has the DNA TGTGCCACCAGTGTGGGCGCGGGAGAGAGTGAGCAGTTCTTC. It translates to CATSVGAGESEQFF.